These 5 T cell receptor beta chains originate from one sample sequenced in a study of blood T cells in healthy people across ages. A J-beta primer mix and a sample-barcoded 5' primer were used in a second PCR of roughly 6 to 11 cycles. TCRdb processed the 5' RACE reads anew with MiXCR; each CDR3 protein has one entry. The table shows over 550,000 distinct CDR3 sequences, with 25% to 35% occurring only once. The sample comprised blood. All receptors derive from a woman of 80 years or more in good health.

A few counts support this clonotype. In DNA form, the CDR3 reads TGTGCCAGCAGCTCCCGGGCAGGGGGCACGGAGCAGTACTTC. It is translated as CASSSRAGGTEQYF. The rearrangement links TRBV13 to TRBJ2-7, with TRBD1 matching over 8 bases. CDR1 is PRHDT, CDR2 FYEKMQ, per germline (reference sequence). The CDR3 has 14 residues. V gave up 4 bases and J gave up 7 bases; unmatched junction bases: 9.

Remarks on this clonotype: A much larger clone lies one base from this, so it may be a read error. The CDR3 carries no conserved terminal phenylalanine or tryptophan, so it likely arises from a read error. The chain recombines TRBV7-3 with TRBJ2-3; 12 nucleotides line up with TRBD1. This CDR3 is 19 amino acids long. Unmatched junction bases numbered 12, after V lost 5 bases and J lost 0 bases. Per germline, CDR1 SGHTA and CDR2 FQGTGA. The chain's CDR3 is CASSTGTGGIFSSTDTQYV. The DNA for the CDR3 is TGTGCCAGCAGCACAGGGACAGGGGGCATCTTTTCTAGCACAGATACGCAGTATGTT.

This clonotype was counted ten times or more. The chain uses TRBV7-2 and TRBJ1-4; D is undetermined. The CDR3 runs 15 residues. Per the germline V gene, CDR1 is SGHTA and CDR2 is FQGNSA. V lost 5 bases to trimming and J lost 0 bases, with 10 bases between them. The CDR3 loop is CASSAAQTTNEKLFF. CDR3 in DNA: TGTGCCAGCAGCGCCGCACAGACAACTAATGAAAAACTGTTTTTT.

This clonotype occurred a few times. The CDR3, as DNA: TGTGCCAGCAGTACGGGAGTAGGCGGTTCACCCCTCCACTTT. This sequence encodes CASSTGVGGSPLHF. The chain uses TRBV6-2 or TRBV6-3 and TRBJ1-6; no clear D gene. V lost 5 bases and J 9 bases, leaving 14 bases between the germline ends. The germline CDR1 and CDR2 sequences are MNHEY and SVGEGT. The CDR3 spans 14 residues.

This rearrangement joins TRBV7-9 to TRBJ2-3; D is tentatively TRBD1 or TRBD2 (6 bases each). Between the trimmed V and J ends, which lost 4 bases and 5 bases, there was a span of 19 bases. The CDR3 sequence is 16 residues long. Per the germline V gene, CDR1 is SEHNR and CDR2 is FQNEAQ (reference sequence). The CDR3 here is CASSSLGLEGGDTQYF. The CDR3 coding sequence is TGTGCCAGCAGCTCCCTGGGGCTCGAGGGGGGAGATACGCAGTATTTT.